The clone carrying this T cell receptor (beta chain) was detected only a few times. These data originate in a study of blood T cell repertoires in COVID-19. This CDR3 is built from 13 residues. The germline V gene has CDR1 MNHEY and CDR2 SVGAGI. Trimming took 7 bases from V and 5 from J, leaving 14 bases between them. In the source study's methods: Cell counts per sample came from amplifying reference gene primers. The method was immunoSEQ multiplex PCR; TCRdb's version includes in-frame clones alone and lacks a portion of them. V and J calls and clone size are as listed in that table; D and trimming were resolved from the DNA. The sample holds 150,000 to 190,000 clones, roughly 84% seen once.

Sequenced material: peripheral blood. The rearrangement links TRBV6-5 to TRBJ1-2; no clear D gene. The source of this sequence is a woman between 50 and 59 years old with acute or convalescent COVID-19. The CDR3 DNA reads as TGTGCCAGCACTACGGCCGCGGGGTATGGCTACACCTTC. The encoded protein is CASTTAAGYGYTF.